This T cell receptor beta chain originates from a study of blood T cells in healthy people across ages. It was with a sample-barcoded 5' primer and a J-beta primer mix that a second PCR of about 7 to 12 cycles was run. Each CDR3 protein gets one entry after TCRdb re-called the 5' RACE reads with MiXCR. The sample consists of about a million distinct CDR3 sequences, just over 50% of them appearing once. V dropped 1 base and J dropped 4 bases, with 12 bases sitting between them. The CDR3 has 14 residues. Germline-derived CDR1 and CDR2 are DFQATT and SNEGSKA (reference sequence). The source material was blood. The V gene is TRBV20-1, the J gene TRBJ2-3; tentative D call: TRBD2 (5 bases). The source of this sequence is a woman in her fifties or sixties in good health. CDR3 in amino acids: CSARVVGGPDTQYF. In DNA form, the CDR3 reads TGCAGTGCTAGAGTCGTAGGAGGACCAGATACGCAGTATTTT.